The 5 T cell receptor beta chains in this list originate from one sample, sequenced in a study of cytomegalovirus exposure and HLA in healthy donors. This PCR relied on a set of 60 Vbeta primers and 13 Jbeta primers. Sequenced by immunoSEQ multiplex PCR; TCRdb stores in-frame clones only, minus some. This listing includes tens of thousands of clones. The sequencing sample was made of PBMCs. These receptors were obtained from a female donor in good health and CMV-seropositive.

The chain recombines TRBV18 with TRBJ1-5; tentatively, D is TRBD1 (5 bases). Germline CDR1 reads KGHSH; CDR2 reads LQKENI. The CDR3 is 13 amino acids. V lost 4 bases and J lost 3, with 7 bases in between. The CDR3 is CASSQGNNQPQHF. The CDR3 DNA follows: TGTGCCAGCTCACAGGGGAACAATCAGCCCCAGCATTTT.

The chain couples TRBV7-9 to TRBJ2-1, with D tentatively TRBD2 (5 bases). V shed 4 bases and J shed 4 bases, with 20 bases lying between them. The CDR3 has 17 residues. Germline values: CDR1 SEHNR, CDR2 FQNEAQ (reference sequence). The CDR3 sequence is CASSSLRTRSAYNEQFF. In nucleotides, the CDR3 is TGTGCCAGCAGCTCTTTGCGGACTCGTAGCGCTTACAATGAGCAGTTCTTC.

The chain has TRBV5-1 and TRBJ2-1, with 8 nucleotides matching TRBD2. Germline CDR1 reads SGHRS; CDR2 reads YFSETQ. The J segment lost 3 bases and the V segment lost 4 bases, leaving 6 bases of the junction unmatched. The CDR3 runs to 15 residues. CDR3 residues: CASSPLAGLYNEQFF. The CDR3 DNA reads TGCGCCAGCAGCCCCCTAGCGGGCCTCTACAATGAGCAGTTCTTC. Full variable domain (missing parts from reference TRBV5-1 and TRBJ2-1): KAGVTQTPRYLIKTRGQQVTLSCSPISGHRSVSWYQQTPGQGLQFLFEYFSETQRNKGNFPGRFSGRQFSNSRSEMNVSTLELGDSALYLCASSPLAGLYNEQFFGPGTRLTVL.

This chain connects TRBV5-3 to TRBJ2-7, with a weak D call TRBD1 (6 bases). TRBV5-3 is known as an ORF, though its function is uncertain. The V end lost 5 bases, the J end lost 5 bases, and 20 bases lay between the germline ends. The CDR3 sequence is 15 residues long. This CDR3 is CARREGGVGDNEQYF. CDR3 DNA: TGTGCCAGAAGGGAAGGGGGTGTTGGGGACAACGAGCAGTACTTC.

The chain uses TRBV6-5 and TRBJ2-2; 9 positions agree with TRBD1. V gave up 4 bases and J gave up 6 bases; unmatched junction bases: 6. Germline loops: CDR1 MNHEY, CDR2 SVGAGI. CDR3 size: 15 residues. The CDR3 DNA follows: TGTGCCAGCAGTTTGACAGGGGGGTCTGCCGGGGAGCTGTTTTTT. It encodes CASSLTGGSAGELFF.